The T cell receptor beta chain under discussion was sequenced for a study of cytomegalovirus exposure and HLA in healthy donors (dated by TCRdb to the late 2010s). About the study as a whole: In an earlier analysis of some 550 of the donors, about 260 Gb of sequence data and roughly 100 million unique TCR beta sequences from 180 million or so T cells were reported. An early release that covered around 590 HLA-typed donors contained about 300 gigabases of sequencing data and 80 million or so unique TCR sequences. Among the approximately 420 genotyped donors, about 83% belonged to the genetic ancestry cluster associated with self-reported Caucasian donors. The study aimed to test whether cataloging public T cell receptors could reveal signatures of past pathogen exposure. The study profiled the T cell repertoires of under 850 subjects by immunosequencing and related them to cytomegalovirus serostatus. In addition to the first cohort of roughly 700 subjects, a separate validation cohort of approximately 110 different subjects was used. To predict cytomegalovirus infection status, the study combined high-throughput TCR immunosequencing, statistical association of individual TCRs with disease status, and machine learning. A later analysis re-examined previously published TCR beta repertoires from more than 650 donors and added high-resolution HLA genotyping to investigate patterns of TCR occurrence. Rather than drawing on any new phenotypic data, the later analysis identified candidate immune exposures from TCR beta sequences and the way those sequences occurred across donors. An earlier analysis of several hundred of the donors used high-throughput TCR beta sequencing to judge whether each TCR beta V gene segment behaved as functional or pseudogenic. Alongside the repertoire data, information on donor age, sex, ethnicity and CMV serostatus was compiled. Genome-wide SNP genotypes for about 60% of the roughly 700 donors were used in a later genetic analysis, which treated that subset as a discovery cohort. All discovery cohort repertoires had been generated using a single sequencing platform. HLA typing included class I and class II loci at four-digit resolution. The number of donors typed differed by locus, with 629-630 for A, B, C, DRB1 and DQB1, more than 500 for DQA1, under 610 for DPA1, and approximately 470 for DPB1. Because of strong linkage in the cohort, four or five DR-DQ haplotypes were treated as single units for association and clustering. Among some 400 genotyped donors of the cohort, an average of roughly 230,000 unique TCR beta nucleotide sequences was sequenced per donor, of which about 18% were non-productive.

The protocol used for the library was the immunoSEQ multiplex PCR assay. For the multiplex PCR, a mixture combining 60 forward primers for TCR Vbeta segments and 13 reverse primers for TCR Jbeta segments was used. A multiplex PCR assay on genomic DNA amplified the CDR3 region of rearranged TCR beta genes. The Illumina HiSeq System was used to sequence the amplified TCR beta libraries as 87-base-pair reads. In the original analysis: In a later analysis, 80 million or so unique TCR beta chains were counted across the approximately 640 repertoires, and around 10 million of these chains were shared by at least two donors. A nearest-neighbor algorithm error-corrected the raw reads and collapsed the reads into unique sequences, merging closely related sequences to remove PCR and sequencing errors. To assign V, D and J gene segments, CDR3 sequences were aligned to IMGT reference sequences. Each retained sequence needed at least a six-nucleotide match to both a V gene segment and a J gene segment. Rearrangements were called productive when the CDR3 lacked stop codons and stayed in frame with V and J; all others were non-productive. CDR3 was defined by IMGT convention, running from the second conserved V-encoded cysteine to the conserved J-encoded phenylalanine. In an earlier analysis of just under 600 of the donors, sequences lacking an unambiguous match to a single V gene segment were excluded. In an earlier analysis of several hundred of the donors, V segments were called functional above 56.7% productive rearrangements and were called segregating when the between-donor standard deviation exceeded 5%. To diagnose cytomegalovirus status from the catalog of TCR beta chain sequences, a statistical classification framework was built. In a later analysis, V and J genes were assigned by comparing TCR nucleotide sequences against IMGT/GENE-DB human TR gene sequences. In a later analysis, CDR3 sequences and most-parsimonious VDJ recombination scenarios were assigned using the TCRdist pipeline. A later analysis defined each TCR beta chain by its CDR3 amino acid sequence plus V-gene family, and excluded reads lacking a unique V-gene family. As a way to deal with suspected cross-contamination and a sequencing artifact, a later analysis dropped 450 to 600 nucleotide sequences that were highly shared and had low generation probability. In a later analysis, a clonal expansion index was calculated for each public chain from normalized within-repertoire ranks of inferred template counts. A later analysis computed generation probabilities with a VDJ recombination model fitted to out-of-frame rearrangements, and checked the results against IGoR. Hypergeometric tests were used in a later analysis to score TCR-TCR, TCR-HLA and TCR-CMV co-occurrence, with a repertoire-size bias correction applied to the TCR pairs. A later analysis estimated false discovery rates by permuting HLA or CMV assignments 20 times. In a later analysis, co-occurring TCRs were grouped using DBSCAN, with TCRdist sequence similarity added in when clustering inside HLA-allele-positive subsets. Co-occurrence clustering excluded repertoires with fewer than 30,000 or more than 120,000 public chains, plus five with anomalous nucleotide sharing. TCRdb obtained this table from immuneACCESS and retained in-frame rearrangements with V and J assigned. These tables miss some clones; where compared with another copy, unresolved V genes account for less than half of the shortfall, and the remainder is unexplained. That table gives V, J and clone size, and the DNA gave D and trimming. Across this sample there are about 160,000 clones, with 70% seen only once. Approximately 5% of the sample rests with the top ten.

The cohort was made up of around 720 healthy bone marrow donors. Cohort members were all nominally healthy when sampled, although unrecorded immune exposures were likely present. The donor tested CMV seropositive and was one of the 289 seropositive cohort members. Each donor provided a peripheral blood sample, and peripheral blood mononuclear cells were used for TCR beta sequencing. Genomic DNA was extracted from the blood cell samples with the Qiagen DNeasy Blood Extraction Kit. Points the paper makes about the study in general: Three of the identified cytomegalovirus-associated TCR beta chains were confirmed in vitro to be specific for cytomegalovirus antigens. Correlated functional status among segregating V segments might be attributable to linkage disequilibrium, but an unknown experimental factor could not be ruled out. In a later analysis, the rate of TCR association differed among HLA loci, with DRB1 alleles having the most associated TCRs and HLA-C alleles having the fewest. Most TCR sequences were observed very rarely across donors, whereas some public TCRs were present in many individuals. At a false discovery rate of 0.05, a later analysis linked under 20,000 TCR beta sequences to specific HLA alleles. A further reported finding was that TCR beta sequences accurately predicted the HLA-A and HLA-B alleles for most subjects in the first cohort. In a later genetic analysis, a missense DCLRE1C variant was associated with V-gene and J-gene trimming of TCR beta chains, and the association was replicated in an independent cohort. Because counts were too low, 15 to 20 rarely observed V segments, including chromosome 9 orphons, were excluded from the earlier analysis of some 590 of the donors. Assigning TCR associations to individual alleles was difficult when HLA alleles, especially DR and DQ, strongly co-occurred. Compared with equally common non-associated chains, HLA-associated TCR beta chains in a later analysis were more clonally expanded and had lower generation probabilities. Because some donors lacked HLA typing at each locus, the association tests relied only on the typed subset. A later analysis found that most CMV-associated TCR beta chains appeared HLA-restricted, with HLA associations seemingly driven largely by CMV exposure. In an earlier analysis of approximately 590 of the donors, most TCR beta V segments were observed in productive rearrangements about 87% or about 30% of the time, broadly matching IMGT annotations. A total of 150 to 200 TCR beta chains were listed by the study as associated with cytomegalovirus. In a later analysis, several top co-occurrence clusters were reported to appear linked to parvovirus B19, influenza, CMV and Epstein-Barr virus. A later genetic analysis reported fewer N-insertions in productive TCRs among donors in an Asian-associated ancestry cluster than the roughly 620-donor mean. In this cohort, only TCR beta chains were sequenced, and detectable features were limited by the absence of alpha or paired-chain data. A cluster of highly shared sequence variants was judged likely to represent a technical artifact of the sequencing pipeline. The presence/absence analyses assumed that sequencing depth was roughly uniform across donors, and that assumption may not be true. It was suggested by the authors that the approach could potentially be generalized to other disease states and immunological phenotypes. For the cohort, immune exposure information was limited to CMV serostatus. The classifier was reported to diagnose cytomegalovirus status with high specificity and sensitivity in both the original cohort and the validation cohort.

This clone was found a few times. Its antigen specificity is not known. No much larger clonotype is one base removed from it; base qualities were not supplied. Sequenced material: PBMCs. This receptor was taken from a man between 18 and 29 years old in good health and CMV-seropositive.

Here is the DNA: TGTGCCAGCAGCTTAGATCGTAGGAGCGGGGAGCAGTTCTTC. This yields the protein CASSLDRRSGEQFF. Recombination linked TRBV11-3 to TRBJ2-1; TRBD2 could be the D gene, as 6 bases match. Reading the germline V gene gives CDR1 SGHNT and CDR2 YENEEA. V is clipped by 0 bases and J by 10 bases, and the sequence between their germline boundaries is 13 bases long. Inclusive of the bounding cysteine and phenylalanine, the CDR3 is 14 residues long. Only CDR3 DNA remains: 42 bases, in frame from the first base.